This T cell receptor (beta chain) was found in a study of OX40 agonist ivuxolimab in advanced cancers. The wider study: Dosing consisted of intravenous ivuxolimab at 0.01 to 10 mg/kg every 2 weeks. A history of anti-PD-1, anti-PD-L1 or anti-CTLA-4 therapy was acceptable, and 30% to 45% had some.

Germline V gene data show CDR1 as SGHRS and CDR2 as YFSETQ. The CDR3 loop spans 16 amino acids. With 2 bases clipped from V and 0 bases from J, the junction kept 5 bases outside the gene matches. TCRdb's table, derived via immunoSEQ multiplex PCR, lists solely in-frame clones and lacks some. The repertoire holds approximately 82,000 clones, with around 94% as singletons. The sequencing used CD4+ or CD8+ T cells sorted from blood, collected in a trial of the OX40 agonist ivuxolimab. V usage is TRBV5-1 and J usage is TRBJ2-3; 8 bases are a match to TRBD1. This receptor was obtained from an adult with an advanced solid tumor such as melanoma, head and neck, liver or kidney cancer. Here the CDR3 DNA reads TGCGCCAGCAGCTTCAGGGGGCGGGGCAGCACAGATACGCAGTATTTT. Its translation is CASSFRGRGSTDTQYF.